This entry describes one T cell receptor (beta chain). Antigen unknown. ViraFEST expansion of antigen-specific CD4+ T cells with viral peptide pools preceded sequencing. CD4+ T cell isolation took place after more than eight days of culture. Among the vaccine recipients, none had a prior SARS-CoV-2 infection, and nucleocapsid antibodies were negative. Profiled with immunoSEQ multiplex PCR; TCRdb holds only in-frame clones, not every one. This table has 65,000 to 90,000 clones, roughly 74% appearing once. This entry belongs to a study of vaccination effects on CD4 cells after COVID-19. The V gene's germline CDR1 is KGHDR and CDR2 SFDVKD. V lost 2 bases to trimming and J lost 2 bases, with 14 bases between them. This CDR3 is 16 amino acids long.

This receptor was obtained from a human donor who received a COVID-19 vaccine. The rearrangement links TRBV24-1 to TRBJ2-5; D gene unclear. Sequences were derived from CD4+ T cells from PBMCs cultured with HCoV-NL63 spike peptides, sampled before COVID-19 vaccination. The CDR3 here is CATSDSGPAGQETQYF. CDR3 coding DNA: TGTGCCACCAGTGATTCGGGCCCGGCAGGACAAGAGACCCAGTACTTC.